This TCR beta chain was profiled in a study of cytomegalovirus exposure and HLA in healthy donors. Study information: It was reported in a later analysis that the same platform had been used for the roughly 130 validation repertoires as for the roughly 650 first-cohort repertoires. Findings of the study overall: Three chains tied to CMV proved CMV antigen-specific in vitro.

This CDR3 region has 17 residues. Germline CDR1 is MDHEN and CDR2 is SYDVKM. With respect to this clone: Its antigen is unidentified. Germline and junction disagree at one end, which may indicate a read error.

TCRdb's table, derived via immunoSEQ multiplex PCR, lists solely in-frame clones and lacks some. Counted here are about 110,000 clones, around 95% occurring once; the ten biggest clones make up 0.67%. The donors were in the roughly 120-subject validation cohort; that cohort was separate from the approximately 730-subject first cohort. Sequenced: PBMCs. The chain employs TRBV28 and TRBJ2-3; 12 bases are shared with TRBD2. This sequence was found in a young woman in good health and CMV-seronegative. This CDR3 is CASSPWTSGNPEDPQYF. CDR3 coding DNA: TGTGCCAGCAGTCCCTGGACTAGCGGGAATCCCGAAGATCCGCAGTATTTT.